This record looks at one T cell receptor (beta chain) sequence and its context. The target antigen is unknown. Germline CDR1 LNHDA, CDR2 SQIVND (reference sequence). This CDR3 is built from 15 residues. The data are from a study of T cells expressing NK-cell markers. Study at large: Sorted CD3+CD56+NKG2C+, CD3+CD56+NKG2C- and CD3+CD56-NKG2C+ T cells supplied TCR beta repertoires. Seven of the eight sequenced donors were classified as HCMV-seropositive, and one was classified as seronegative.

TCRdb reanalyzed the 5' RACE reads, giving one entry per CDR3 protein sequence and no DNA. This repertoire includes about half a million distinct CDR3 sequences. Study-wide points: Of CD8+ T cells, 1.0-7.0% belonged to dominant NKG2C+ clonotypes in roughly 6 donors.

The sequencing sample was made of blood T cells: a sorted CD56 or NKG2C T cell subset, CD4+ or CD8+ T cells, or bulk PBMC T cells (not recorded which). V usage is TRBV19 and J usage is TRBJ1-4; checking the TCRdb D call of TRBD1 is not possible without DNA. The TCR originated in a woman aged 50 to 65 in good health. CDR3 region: CASSMWEDRGEKLFF.